What follows are 32 T cell receptor beta chains derived from one specimen sequenced in a study of OX40 agonist ivuxolimab in advanced cancers. Some clones are missing from TCRdb's copy, which holds only in-frame ones; the method was immunoSEQ multiplex PCR. In the table there are tens of thousands of clones, around 85% of which are singletons. Sequenced material: CD4+ or CD8+ T cells sorted from blood, taken in a trial of the OX40 agonist ivuxolimab. The receptor source for this set is an adult with an advanced solid tumor such as melanoma, head and neck, liver or kidney cancer.

The CDR3 is CASSQDGTGGSVTEAFF. For the CDR3, the DNA is TGCGCCAGCAGCCAAGATGGGACAGGGGGTTCTGTCACTGAAGCTTTCTTT. The chain employs TRBV4-3 and TRBJ1-1; TRBD1 matches 11 bases. CDR1 and CDR2 from the germline V gene are LGHNA and YSLEER. V shed 0 bases and J 4 bases; nucleotides not matched to a gene: 7. The CDR3 totals 17 residues.

This chain joins TRBV10-2 and TRBJ1-6; tentative D call: TRBD1 (6 bases). CDR1 WSHSY and CDR2 SAAADI come from the germline V gene. V was trimmed by 3 bases and J by 5 bases, leaving 17 bases between them. The CDR3 runs 17 residues. Here the CDR3 DNA reads TGCGCCAGCAGTGACTCCACTGGGAGGGGGAATAATTCACCCCTCCACTTT. Translated: CASSDSTGRGNNSPLHF.

This sequence joins TRBV6-6 and TRBJ2-7, with no clear D. Trimming removed 5 bases at V and 0 bases at J, with 11 bases between. From germline, CDR1 is MNHNY and CDR2 SVGAGI (reference sequence). The CDR3 is 14 amino acids. The CDR3 DNA reads TGTGCCAGCAGTCTCGACCGAATCTCCTACGAGCAGTACTTC. It translates to CASSLDRISYEQYF.

The CDR3 DNA follows: TGTGCCACCAGCAGAGATCGGCAGGGCGCTGCACCCCTCCACTTT. It yields the protein CATSRDRQGAAPLHF. The gene calls are TRBV15 and TRBJ1-6, with TRBD1 as a possible D gene (5 bases). The V gene lost 0 bases and the J gene lost 11 bases, with 14 bases spanning the gap. Germline V gives CDR1 LNHNV, CDR2 YYDKDF (reference sequence). The CDR3 runs 15 residues. The complete variable domain, with remaining parts taken from reference TRBV15 and TRBJ1-6, reads DAMVIQNPRYQVTQFGKPVTLSCSQTLNHNVMYWYQQKSSQAPKLLFHYYDKDFNNEADTPDNFQSRRPNTSFCFLDIRSPGLGDTAMYLCATSRDRQGAAPLHFGNGTRLTVT.

The rearrangement links TRBV5-5 to TRBJ1-3, with D tentatively TRBD1 (5 bases). There are 15 residues in the CDR3. The V end lost 4 bases, the J end lost 1 base, and 12 bases lay between the germline ends. CDR1 is SGHKS, CDR2 YYEKEE, per germline (reference sequence). The CDR3 reads CASSGGWTSGNTIYF. The DNA for the CDR3 is TGTGCCAGCAGCGGGGGGTGGACTTCTGGAAACACCATATATTTT.

The chain joins TRBV5-6 to TRBJ1-1; tentative D call: TRBD1 (6 bases). V was trimmed by 0 bases and J by 4 bases, leaving 13 bases between them. CDR3 size: 15 residues. Germline V gene sequence: CDR1 SGHDT, CDR2 YYEEEE. The CDR3 nucleotides are TGTGCCAGCAGCTTGGTCCGGGGGCTGGCCACTGAAGCTTTCTTT. This sequence encodes CASSLVRGLATEAFF.

The chain recombines TRBV4-2 with TRBJ1-6, with unresolved D. This CDR3 spans 15 amino acids. Trimming pared 5 bases from V and 5 bases from J, leaving 13 bases between. Per the germline V gene, CDR1 is LGHNA and CDR2 is YNFKEQ. DNA of the CDR3: TGTGCCAGCAGCTCCGGAGCGGGCGATAATTCACCCCTCCACTTT. Residues: CASSSGAGDNSPLHF.

The gene calls are TRBV19 and TRBJ1-2; unclear D gene. Trimming shortened V by 5 bases and J by 2 bases, and 9 bases separated the two germline ends. The CDR3 is 13 residues long. Germline CDR1 is LNHDA and CDR2 is SQIVND (reference sequence). CDR3 coding DNA: TGTGCCAGTAGTTTTGGTCCGAACTATGGCTACACCTTC. Translating it yields CASSFGPNYGYTF. The full variable domain, with the rest looked up from reference TRBV19 and TRBJ1-2, is DGGITQSPKYLFRKEGQNVTLSCEQNLNHDAMYWYRQDPGQGLRLIYYSQIVNDFQKGDIAEGYSVSREKKESFPLTVTSAQKNPTAFYLCASSFGPNYGYTFGSGTRLTVV.

The chain is built from TRBV4-1 and TRBJ2-7; TRBD1 might be the D (5 bases). The length of the CDR3 is 14 residues. V was clipped by 0 bases and J by 7 bases, with 13 bases between them. CDR1 and CDR2 from the germline V gene are MGHRA and YSYEKL. The CDR3 sequence: CASSQDRFRDEQYF. The DNA of the CDR3 is TGCGCCAGCAGCCAAGATCGGTTCAGGGATGAGCAGTACTTC.

The chain has TRBV5-8 and TRBJ2-3; 11 nucleotides line up with TRBD2. CDR1 and CDR2 from the germline V gene are SGHTS and YDEGEE. The CDR3 has 16 residues. With 4 bases clipped from V and 2 bases from J, the junction kept 6 bases outside the gene matches. DNA of the CDR3: TGTGCCAGCAGCCCAACACTAGCGGGGGCCACAGATACGCAGTATTTT. Translated: CASSPTLAGATDTQYF.

The genes are TRBV27 and TRBJ2-5; D unresolved. CDR3 length: 11 amino acids. Per the germline V gene, CDR1 is MNHEY and CDR2 is SMNVEV (reference sequence). The V gene lost 3 bases and the J gene lost 5 bases, with 4 bases spanning the gap. CDR3 loop: CASSLGETQYF. DNA of the CDR3: TGTGCCAGCAGTTTGGGGGAGACCCAGTACTTC.

The chain has TRBV6-5 and TRBJ2-7; TRBD2 matches at 7 bases. Germline CDR1 and CDR2: MNHEY and SVGAGI. The trim removed 4 bases at V and 1 base at J, leaving 4 bases unmatched. The CDR3 has 14 amino acids. CDR3 DNA sequence: TGTGCCAGCAGTTCTAGCGGCGGGTCCTACGAGCAGTACTTC. It specifies CASSSSGGSYEQYF.

The chain links TRBV27 to TRBJ1-5; D unclear. Germline V gene data show CDR1 as MNHEY and CDR2 as SMNVEV (reference sequence). The CDR3 contains 13 residues. V gave up 2 bases and J gave up 7 bases, with 9 bases separating them. CDR3 loop: CASSLAPDQPQHF. CDR3 sequence (DNA): TGTGCCAGCAGTTTAGCCCCAGACCAGCCCCAGCATTTT.

As concerns this clone: Other DNA sequences from this sample encode an identical CDR3 as well. The gene calls are TRBV2 and TRBJ2-1; perhaps TRBD2 as D (6 bases). The CDR3 is made up of 15 amino acids. Per the germline V gene, CDR1 is SNHLY and CDR2 is FYNNEI. The V end lost 4 bases, the J end lost 4 bases, and 14 bases lay between the germline ends. CDR3 amino acids: CASSATGTGYNEQFF. As DNA, the CDR3 is TGTGCCAGCAGTGCGACCGGGACTGGATACAATGAGCAGTTCTTC.

This chain connects TRBV9 to TRBJ1-2; a weak D match, TRBD1 (5 bases). Germline V gene lookup returns CDR1 SGDLS and CDR2 YYNGEE. V lost 3 bases and J 8 bases, leaving 20 bases between the germline ends. The CDR3 is made up of 15 amino acids. The CDR3 protein is CASSDSIGAADGYTF. Written as DNA, the CDR3 is TGTGCCAGCAGCGACTCCATAGGGGCGGCGGACGGCTACACCTTC. Full variable domain (missing parts from reference TRBV9 and TRBJ1-2): DSGVTQTPKHLITATGQRVTLRCSPRSGDLSVYWYQQSLDQGLQFLIQYYNGEERAKGNILERFSAQQFPDLHSELNLSSLELGDSALYFCASSDSIGAADGYTFGSGTRLTVV.

J is TRBJ1-3 and V is TRBV5-1, with D uncertain. V was cut by 5 bases and J by 0 bases, with 9 bases left in between. The germline CDR1 and CDR2 sequences are SGHRS and YFSETQ. CDR3 size: 14 residues. CDR3 sequence (DNA): TGCGCCAGCAGGTCACCCAACTCTGGAAACACCATATATTTT. Protein product: CASRSPNSGNTIYF.

The table lists this clone with a count of one. V usage is TRBV30 and J usage is TRBJ2-1; the D gene is possibly TRBD2 (6 bases). V was trimmed by 2 bases and J by 13 bases, leaving 12 bases between them. CDR3 length: 11 amino acids. In germline, CDR1 is GTSNPN, CDR2 SVGIG (reference sequence). The CDR3 nucleotides read TGTGCCTGGAGTTACGGAGGGCCCCAGTTCTTC. This codes for CAWSYGGPQFF.

The CDR3 is CASRWTDGDTGELFF. In nucleotides, the CDR3 is TGTGCCAGCAGATGGACGGATGGGGACACCGGGGAGCTGTTTTTT. This chain joins TRBV6-1 and TRBJ2-2; D remains ambiguous. The V end lost 6 bases, the J end lost 3 bases, and 14 bases lay between the germline ends. The CDR3 sequence is 15 residues long. Germline loops: CDR1 MNHNS, CDR2 SASEGT.

This chain connects TRBV19 to TRBJ2-1; no clear D gene. Trimming shortened V by 3 bases and J by 1 base, and 16 bases separated the two germline ends. The germline V gene encodes CDR1 LNHDA and CDR2 SQIVND (reference sequence). The CDR3 sequence is 17 residues long. The CDR3 protein is CASSILTGPRSYNEQFF. The DNA of the CDR3 is TGTGCCAGTAGTATCCTAACTGGGCCCAGGTCCTACAATGAGCAGTTCTTC.

The rearrangement joins TRBV4-3 to TRBJ1-4, with a possible D match to TRBD1 (5 bases). Germline CDR1 reads LGHNA; CDR2 reads YSLEER. This CDR3 region has 15 residues. V was shortened by 0 bases and J by 6 bases, with 11 bases between the two germline ends. The CDR3 is CASSQDQGGDEKLFF. The DNA for the CDR3 is TGCGCCAGCAGCCAAGATCAGGGTGGAGATGAAAAACTGTTTTTT.

V is TRBV4-3 and J is TRBJ2-1; D gene unclear. The germline V gene encodes CDR1 LGHNA and CDR2 YSLEER. This CDR3 has 14 amino acids. Trimming pared 0 bases from V and 6 bases from J, leaving 9 bases between. The CDR3 region is CASSQERILNEQFF. The CDR3 DNA reads as TGCGCCAGCAGCCAAGAGCGCATCCTCAATGAGCAGTTCTTC.

The chain links TRBV9 to TRBJ2-1; unclear D gene. Trimming took 0 bases from V and 8 from J, leaving 15 bases between them. This CDR3 contains 15 residues. The germline V gene has CDR1 SGDLS and CDR2 YYNGEE. CDR3 residues: CASSVGVYTFDEQFF. CDR3 DNA: TGTGCCAGCAGCGTAGGCGTATACACTTTTGATGAGCAGTTCTTC. Combining the CDR3 with reference TRBV9 and TRBJ2-1 gives the whole variable domain DSGVTQTPKHLITATGQRVTLRCSPRSGDLSVYWYQQSLDQGLQFLIQYYNGEERAKGNILERFSAQQFPDLHSELNLSSLELGDSALYFCASSVGVYTFDEQFFGPGTRLTVL.

V and J are TRBV29-1 and TRBJ2-1; 8 positions agree with TRBD2. Per germline, CDR1 SQVTM and CDR2 ANQGSEA. This CDR3 spans 13 amino acids. The junction had 5 bases not matched to a gene; V was cut back by 6 bases and J by 4 bases. The chain's CDR3 is CSVRGLDYNEQFF. CDR3 sequence (DNA): TGCAGCGTACGGGGACTAGATTACAATGAGCAGTTCTTC.

The rearrangement joins TRBV5-4 to TRBJ1-2, with a tentative D call TRBD1 (6 bases). The CDR3 totals 15 residues. V was clipped by 4 bases and J by 2 bases, with 15 bases between them. Germline CDR1 reads SGHNT; CDR2 reads YYREEE (reference sequence). CDR3 residues: CASSPTGGTNYGYTF. The CDR3 DNA reads TGTGCCAGCAGCCCGACGGGAGGGACAAACTATGGCTACACCTTC.

The chain joins TRBV5-4 to TRBJ2-1; a weak D match, TRBD2 (5 bases). Germline assignment: CDR1 SGHNT and CDR2 YYREEE (reference sequence). The CDR3 runs to 16 residues. V lost 1 base, J lost 0 bases, and 11 bases lay in between. The CDR3 nucleotides read TGTGCCAGCAGCTTGATCGGGATGAGCTCCTACAATGAGCAGTTCTTC. This gives the protein CASSLIGMSSYNEQFF.

The CDR3 nucleotides read TGTGCCAGCGGAGCTGGTTGGGGCTACACCTTC. It yields the protein CASGAGWGYTF. The rearrangement links TRBV27 to TRBJ1-2, with unresolved D. This CDR3 spans 11 amino acids. Trimming took 8 bases from V and 8 from J, leaving 12 bases between them. The V gene's germline CDR1 is MNHEY and CDR2 SMNVEV (reference sequence).

The chain combines TRBV15 with TRBJ2-3; D assignment may be TRBD1 or TRBD2 (5 bases each). The V end was cut by 5 bases, the J end by 6 bases, with 21 bases between. CDR1 is LNHNV, CDR2 YYDKDF, per germline (reference sequence). The length of the CDR3 is 16 residues. CDR3 bases: TGTGCCACCAGCGAACATGGCAACAGGAGGACGGATACGCAGTATTTT. Encoded protein: CATSEHGNRRTDTQYF.

This chain connects TRBV5-4 to TRBJ1-1; D gene ambiguous. Germline V lookup: CDR1 SGHNT, CDR2 YYREEE (reference sequence). V was trimmed by 9 bases and J by 0 bases, leaving 6 bases between them. This CDR3 is built from 11 residues. This CDR3 reads CAIVMNTEAFF. The CDR3 DNA sequence: TGTGCCATAGTAATGAACACTGAAGCTTTCTTT.

The V gene is TRBV30, the J gene TRBJ2-7; 7 nucleotides agree with TRBD2. V was pared by 2 bases and J by 6 bases, with 10 bases of the junction left unmatched. Germline lookup yields CDR1 GTSNPN and CDR2 SVGIG (reference sequence). This CDR3 comprises 14 residues. The CDR3 DNA sequence: TGTGCCTGGAGTTGGGCAGCGGGGTGGGCCGAGCAGTACTTC. Amino acid sequence: CAWSWAAGWAEQYF. Full variable domain (outside the CDR3, taken from reference TRBV30 and TRBJ2-7): SQTIHQWPATLVQPVGSPLSLECTVEGTSNPNLYWYRQAAGRGLQLLFYSVGIGQISSEVPQNLSASRPQDRQFILSSKKLLLSDSGFYLCAWSWAAGWAEQYFGPGTRLTVT.

The sample holds a few counts of this clone. Other DNA variants within this sample encode the same CDR3. J is TRBJ2-5 and V is TRBV28; TRBD1 matches 8 bases. This CDR3 is built from 13 residues. From germline, CDR1 is MDHEN and CDR2 SYDVKM. The V segment lost 8 bases and the J segment 4 bases; nucleotides outside the gene matches: 6. The CDR3 bases are TGTGCCAGCGGGACAGGATACTCAGAGACCCAGTACTTC. This codes for CASGTGYSETQYF.

This rearrangement joins TRBV13 to TRBJ1-4; TRBD1 might be the D (6 bases). Germline-derived CDR1 and CDR2 are PRHDT and FYEKMQ (reference sequence). Trimming removed 3 bases from V and 2 bases from J, with 13 bases in between. CDR3 length equals 16 residues. The CDR3 DNA is TGTGCCAGCAGCTTCACCCTGGGGGCGACTAATGAAAAACTGTTTTTT. Amino acids: CASSFTLGATNEKLFF.

The V call is TRBV5-1, the J call TRBJ2-1; D gene ambiguous. The CDR3 is 14 residues long. Germline V lookup: CDR1 SGHRS, CDR2 YFSETQ. V was clipped by 4 bases and J by 4 bases, with 12 bases between them. CDR3 sequence: CASSPIALYNEQFF. In nucleotides, the CDR3 is TGCGCCAGCAGCCCAATTGCTCTTTACAATGAGCAGTTCTTC.